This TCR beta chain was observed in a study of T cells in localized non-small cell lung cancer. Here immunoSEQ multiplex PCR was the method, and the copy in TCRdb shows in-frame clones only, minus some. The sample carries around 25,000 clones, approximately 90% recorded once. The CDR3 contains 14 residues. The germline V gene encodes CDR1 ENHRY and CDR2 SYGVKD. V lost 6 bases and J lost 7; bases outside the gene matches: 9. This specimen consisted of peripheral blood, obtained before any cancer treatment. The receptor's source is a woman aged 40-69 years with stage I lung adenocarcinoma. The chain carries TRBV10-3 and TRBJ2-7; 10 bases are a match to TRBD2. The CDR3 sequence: CAIRVSGREGEQYF. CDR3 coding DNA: TGTGCCATCAGGGTAAGCGGGAGGGAAGGAGAGCAGTACTTC.